The 30 T cell receptor beta chains below were found in one sample sequenced in a study of T cell repertoires in cytomegalovirus infection. MiXCR, applied by TCRdb to the reads, yields one record per CDR3 protein. The sample has about half a million distinct CDR3 sequences; roughly 42% are singletons. Their cognate antigens are unknown. Here the sequenced sample was cultured PBMCs, taken from culture after CMV antigen stimulation. The source is a human donor in good health (CMV status not recorded). Some clones in this sample may be carry-over from other donors' samples.

The chain couples TRBV7-6 to TRBJ2-5, with D possibly being TRBD1 (7 bases). Trimming pared 4 bases from V and 0 bases from J, leaving 21 bases between. CDR1 is SGHVS, CDR2 FNYEAQ, per germline. The CDR3 totals 18 residues. CDR3 sequence: CASSSRRGQNSYQETQYF. In nucleotides, the CDR3 is TGTGCCAGCAGCTCTCGGCGGGGACAGAATTCGTACCAAGAGACCCAGTACTTC.

V usage is TRBV4-1 and J usage is TRBJ2-1; no reliable D call. V was pared by 3 bases and J by 4 bases, with 10 bases between. Germline CDR1 MGHRA, CDR2 YSYEKL. This CDR3 has 14 residues. CDR3 protein: CASSQRESYNEQFF. CDR3 DNA: TGCGCCAGCAGCCAGCGTGAGAGTTACAATGAGCAGTTCTTC.

This clonotype was counted only a few times. V gene TRBV11-2 combines with J gene TRBJ2-7, with D possibly called TRBD1 or TRBD2 (6 bases each). V lost 5 bases, J lost 5 bases, and 19 bases lay in between. The CDR3 runs 15 residues. Germline V gene data show CDR1 as SGHAT and CDR2 as FQNNGV. The CDR3 coding sequence is TGTGCCAGCAGCCTCTACAGGGTTAGGGGGGACGAGCAGTACTTC. This codes for CASSLYRVRGDEQYF.

The V and J genes are TRBV19 and TRBJ1-5, with 7 positions matching TRBD1. The germline CDR1 and CDR2 sequences are LNHDA and SQIVND (reference sequence). V gave up 7 bases and J gave up 6 bases; unmatched junction bases: 15. The CDR3 has 16 residues. The CDR3 coding sequence is TGTGCCAGTACCCCCCGGGTTGGCAGGGGGTTTCAGCCCCAGCATTTT. Amino acid sequence: CASTPRVGRGFQPQHF.

CDR3 protein: CASSPDPAETQYF. In DNA form, the CDR3 reads TGTGCCAGCAGCCCGGACCCGGCGGAGACCCAGTACTTC. J is TRBJ2-5 and V is TRBV5-6, with D unclear. CDR1 and CDR2 (germline): SGHDT, YYEEEE. There are 13 residues in the CDR3. With 4 bases removed from V and 5 bases from J, the gap between germline ends came to 12 bases.

The V call is TRBV7-2, the J call TRBJ2-1; possible D gene TRBD2, 7 bases. The CDR3 runs 15 residues. The ends were cut back, 5 bases at V and 6 bases at J, with 17 bases in the middle. Germline V CDR1 and CDR2: SGHTA, FQGNSA. DNA for the CDR3: TGTGCCAGCAGCATATCCCGGGGGGCGGCCAATGAGCAGTTCTTC. This translates into CASSISRGAANEQFF. Together with reference TRBV7-2 and TRBJ2-1, the CDR3 gives the full variable domain: GAGVSQSPSNKVTEKGKDVELRCDPISGHTALYWYRQSLGQGLEFLIYFQGNSAPDKSGLPSDRFSAERTGGSVSTLTIQRTQQEDSAVYLCASSISRGAANEQFFGPGTRLTVL.

This sequence joins TRBV7-2 and TRBJ1-5, with no clear D. V was clipped by 1 base and J by 2 bases, with 12 bases between them. CDR1 SGHTA and CDR2 FQGNSA come from the germline V gene. The CDR3 is 16 residues long. CDR3 DNA sequence: TGTGCCAGCAGCTTAGAACGGATTTTGGGCAATCAGCCCCAGCATTTT. Translated, it gives CASSLERILGNQPQHF. Full variable domain (missing parts from reference TRBV7-2 and TRBJ1-5): GAGVSQSPSNKVTEKGKDVELRCDPISGHTALYWYRQSLGQGLEFLIYFQGNSAPDKSGLPSDRFSAERTGGSVSTLTIQRTQQEDSAVYLCASSLERILGNQPQHFGDGTRLSIL.

The V and J genes are TRBV5-6 and TRBJ1-2; no clear D. The V gene lost 2 bases and the J gene lost 4 bases, with 9 bases spanning the gap. From germline, CDR1 is SGHDT and CDR2 YYEEEE. The CDR3 has 13 residues. CDR3 DNA sequence: TGTGCCAGCAGCTTCGAGATAGGCTATGGCTACACCTTC. It encodes CASSFEIGYGYTF.

This chain joins TRBV9 and TRBJ2-7; maybe TRBD1 (5 bases). There are 15 residues in the CDR3. Germline V lookup: CDR1 SGDLS, CDR2 YYNGEE. Trimming removed 0 bases from V and 2 bases from J, with 12 bases in between. DNA for the CDR3: TGTGCCAGCAGCGTAGATGAGACAGTTACCTACGAGCAGTACTTC. Translating gives CASSVDETVTYEQYF. The full variable domain, completed using reference TRBV9 and TRBJ2-7, is DSGVTQTPKHLITATGQRVTLRCSPRSGDLSVYWYQQSLDQGLQFLIQYYNGEERAKGNILERFSAQQFPDLHSELNLSSLELGDSALYFCASSVDETVTYEQYFGPGTRLTVT.

The chain couples TRBV10-3 to TRBJ2-3; 7 positions agree with TRBD2. CDR1 is ENHRY and CDR2 is SYGVKD in the germline V gene. Trimming at V came to 6 bases and at J to 4 bases, leaving 10 bases not matched to a gene. The CDR3 covers 15 residues. The CDR3 protein is CAIRARTGGSDTQYF. CDR3 nucleotide sequence: TGTGCCATCAGGGCCAGGACCGGGGGGTCAGATACGCAGTATTTT.

CDR3 nucleotides: TGTGCCAGTAGTATCCGGGACAGGGGTTATGGCGAGCAGTACTTC. Translation gives CASSIRDRGYGEQYF. The J gene is TRBJ2-7, the V gene TRBV19, with 10 positions matching TRBD1. Germline-derived CDR1 and CDR2 are LNHDA and SQIVND (reference sequence). The CDR3 is 15 residues long. J was trimmed by 6 bases and V by 3 bases; bases with no gene match: 8.

This clonotype was counted a few times. This chain links TRBV12-3 or TRBV12-4 with TRBJ1-1; TRBD1 matches at 7 bases. Trimming removed 7 bases from V and 1 base from J; junction bases left unmatched: 12. The CDR3 covers 16 residues. The CDR3 spells CASTASAQGGNTEAFF. CDR3 bases: TGTGCCAGCACGGCCTCAGCTCAGGGGGGGAACACTGAAGCTTTCTTT.

This clonotype turned up a few times. This chain connects TRBV7-8 to TRBJ2-5; D not resolved. From germline, CDR1 is SGHVS and CDR2 FQNEAQ. Trimming left V 5 bases short and J 0 bases short, with 7 bases between. The CDR3 totals 13 residues. The CDR3 sequence: CASSVGNQETQYF. CDR3 DNA sequence: TGTGCCAGCAGCGTGGGGAACCAAGAGACCCAGTACTTC.

V usage is TRBV6-2 or TRBV6-3 and J usage is TRBJ2-7, with D perhaps given as TRBD1 or TRBD2 (7 bases each). The CDR3 has 15 amino acids. Germline V CDR1 and CDR2: MNHEY, SVGEGT. Between the trimmed V and J ends, which lost 7 bases and 4 bases, there was a span of 20 bases. The DNA for the CDR3 is TGTGCCAGCACGACCAGGGGGAGGGCCCCTTACGAGCAGTACTTC. This sequence encodes CASTTRGRAPYEQYF.

The CDR3 DNA reads as TGCAGTGCTCCCTTCCTAGCGGGAGGGCCTAACAATGAGCAGTTCTTC. Translated: CSAPFLAGGPNNEQFF. V and J are TRBV20-1 and TRBJ2-1; TRBD2 matches 12 bases. The V gene's germline CDR1 is DFQATT and CDR2 SNEGSKA (reference sequence). This CDR3 region has 16 residues. V was clipped by 5 bases and J by 5 bases; unmatched bases: 10.

V gene TRBV7-6 combines with J gene TRBJ2-2, with 7 bases matching TRBD2. The CDR3 is made up of 14 amino acids. Trimming took 8 bases from V and 0 from J; bases not matched to a gene: 3. Germline assignment: CDR1 SGHVS and CDR2 FNYEAQ. CDR3 in DNA: TGTGCCAGCCAGCGGGATTCGAACACCGGGGAGCTGTTTTTT. It yields the protein CASQRDSNTGELFF.

This clonotype was counted ten times or more. This chain uses TRBV7-2 with TRBJ2-7; the D is unclear. The CDR3 sequence is 16 residues long. Germline V gene lookup returns CDR1 SGHTA and CDR2 FQGNSA. Between the trimmed V and J ends, which lost 1 base and 3 bases, there was a span of 16 bases. The CDR3 nucleotides are TGTGCCAGCAGCTTAGGTCGATTACAGACCCGCTACGAGCAGTACTTC. Its protein product is CASSLGRLQTRYEQYF.

The CDR3 DNA follows: TGTGCCAGCACCCGACAGCCCCGCGATACGCAGTATTTT. This codes for CASTRQPRDTQYF. This chain uses TRBV7-2 with TRBJ2-3; D might be TRBD1 (5 bases). V was shortened by 7 bases and J by 6 bases, with 14 bases between the two germline ends. The CDR3 length is 13 residues. CDR1 and CDR2 from the germline V gene are SGHTA and FQGNSA.

This clonotype showed up many times. CDR3: CASSLGAGELFF. The CDR3, as DNA: TGTGCCAGCAGCTTAGGTGCCGGGGAGCTGTTTTTT. The rearrangement joins TRBV7-2 to TRBJ2-2; no reliable D call. The CDR3 runs to 12 residues. Trimming took off 1 base at V and 6 bases at J, with 3 bases between the two ends. Germline CDR1 SGHTA, CDR2 FQGNSA.

This clonotype has more than one count but fewer than ten. The rearrangement links TRBV7-9 to TRBJ1-1; D is perhaps TRBD1 (6 bases). CDR3 length: 14 residues. The germline CDR1 and CDR2 sequences are SEHNR and FQNEAQ (reference sequence). V dropped 7 bases and J dropped 5 bases, with 17 bases sitting between them. The CDR3 coding sequence is TGTGCCAGCACCCCCCCGGGGGGGCGTACTGAAGCTTTCTTT. Its protein product is CASTPPGGRTEAFF.

This rearrangement joins TRBV7-9 to TRBJ2-1; D may be TRBD1 or TRBD2 (5 bases each). The CDR3 is 14 residues long. The germline V and J ends were trimmed by 6 bases and 2 bases, with 11 bases remaining between them. Germline V gives CDR1 SEHNR, CDR2 FQNEAQ (reference sequence). Written as DNA, the CDR3 is TGTGCCAGCAGGCCGGGACGGACCTACAATGAGCAGTTCTTC. Its translation: CASRPGRTYNEQFF. Full variable domain (rest looked up from reference TRBV7-9 and TRBJ2-1): DTGVSQNPRHKITKRGQNVTFRCDPISEHNRLYWYRQTLGQGPEFLTYFQNEAQLEKSRLLSDRFSAERPKGSFSTLEIQRTEQGDSAMYLCASRPGRTYNEQFFGPGTRLTVL.

This chain links TRBV7-2 with TRBJ2-7; perhaps D is TRBD1 or TRBD2 (5 bases each). V lost 5 bases and J 3 bases, leaving 11 bases between the germline ends. The CDR3 loop spans 13 amino acids. Looked up from germline, CDR1 is SGHTA and CDR2 is FQGNSA. The CDR3 bases are TGTGCCAGCAGCCCGGGACCGAACTACGAGCAGTACTTC. Amino acids: CASSPGPNYEQYF.

This clonotype was counted a few times. This chain connects TRBV12-3 or TRBV12-4 to TRBJ1-6; D uncertain. The CDR3 loop spans 15 amino acids. The germline V and J ends were trimmed by 1 base and 9 bases, with 13 bases remaining between them. This CDR3 reads CASSLGAGSLSPLHF. DNA for the CDR3: TGTGCCAGCAGTTTAGGGGCTGGGTCACTTTCACCCCTCCACTTT.

The rearrangement links TRBV7-2 to TRBJ2-7, with 7 bases matching TRBD2. The CDR3 contains 15 residues. V shed 3 bases, J shed 3 bases, and the junction held 8 bases outside the gene matches. Germline V CDR1 and CDR2: SGHTA, FQGNSA. CDR3 DNA sequence: TGTGCCAGCAGCTTCGGGGGAGGGCCTCTCTACGAGCAGTACTTC. The encoded protein is CASSFGGGPLYEQYF.

This chain uses TRBV7-8 with TRBJ2-6; D gene uncertain. Germline values: CDR1 SGHVS, CDR2 FQNEAQ. The CDR3 spans 17 residues. The V end lost 5 bases, the J end lost 2 bases, and 16 bases lay between the germline ends. The CDR3 loop reads CASSPHTLITGANVLTF. CDR3 DNA sequence: TGTGCCAGCAGCCCCCATACGCTGATAACTGGGGCCAACGTCCTGACTTTC.

The rearrangement links TRBV7-6 to TRBJ1-4; 7 nucleotides agree with TRBD1. The J segment lost 4 bases and the V segment lost 2 bases, leaving 4 bases of the junction unmatched. The V gene's germline CDR1 is SGHVS and CDR2 FNYEAQ. CDR3 length: 15 residues. The CDR3 DNA reads TGTGCCAGCAGCTTATGGGGGACAGTTAATGAAAAACTGTTTTTT. It specifies CASSLWGTVNEKLFF.

The gene calls are TRBV10-3 and TRBJ1-2, with a possible D match to TRBD1 (5 bases). V dropped 0 bases and J dropped 4 bases, with 9 bases sitting between them. From germline, CDR1 is ENHRY and CDR2 SYGVKD. The CDR3 is made up of 14 amino acids. The CDR3 region has the DNA TGTGCCATCAGTGAGTCGAGCCAGGGCTATGGCTACACCTTC. This encodes CAISESSQGYGYTF.

The chain uses TRBV29-1 and TRBJ2-5; D remains unclear. Germline assignment: CDR1 SQVTM and CDR2 ANQGSEA. The germline V and J ends were trimmed by 4 bases and 2 bases, with 17 bases remaining between them. The CDR3 is 15 residues long. CDR3 in DNA: TGCAGCGTTGCGTCGCTGAGACGGGCACAAGAGACCCAGTACTTC. Its protein is CSVASLRRAQETQYF.

The chain combines TRBV27 with TRBJ2-4; 9 nucleotides match TRBD1. J lost 6 bases, V lost 5 bases, and 8 bases had no gene match. CDR3 size: 15 residues. Germline CDR1 and CDR2: MNHEY and SMNVEV (reference sequence). The CDR3 nucleotides are TGTGCCAGCAGTCCCGCGACAGGGGGGTCAAACATTCAGTACTTC. As protein: CASSPATGGSNIQYF.

This clonotype was seen just once. The J gene is TRBJ1-5, the V gene TRBV6-4; 11 bases agree with TRBD1. Trimming cost V 7 bases and J 6 bases; bases outside gene matches: 2. Looked up from germline, CDR1 is MRHNA and CDR2 is SNTAGT. CDR3 length: 13 residues. Written as DNA, the CDR3 is TGTGCCAGCATTGGGACAGGGGGTCAGCCCCAGCATTTT. It encodes CASIGTGGQPQHF.